One T cell receptor (beta chain) is described in this entry. In the authors' workflow: Nucleated cell counts were estimated from reference gene primer amplification. Libraries were prepared by immunoSEQ multiplex PCR; TCRdb keeps only in-frame clonotypes and omits some of them. V and J calls and clone size are copied from that table; D and trimming were computed from the DNA. The table shows roughly 100,000 clones, with over 75% occurring only once. The sample belongs to a study of blood T cell repertoires in COVID-19. Overall study context: Whether acute or convalescent, the COVID-19 samples came from the United States, Italy and Spain. PBMCs, B-cell-depleted T cells, or T cells were the source of the cDNA or gDNA that made up the material.

Germline V gene data show CDR1 as SGHVS and CDR2 as FQNEAQ. V was cut by 4 bases and J by 5 bases, with 15 bases left in between. CDR3 size: 15 residues. The V gene is TRBV7-8, the J gene TRBJ2-1, with D possibly being TRBD1 (6 bases). This clonotype was sampled from a man aged 45 to 65 with acute or convalescent COVID-19. Sequenced material: peripheral blood. The CDR3 sequence: CASSYYDRNDNEQFF. Written as DNA, the CDR3 is TGTGCCAGCAGCTACTACGACAGGAATGACAATGAGCAGTTCTTC. Supplemented by reference TRBV7-8 and TRBJ2-1, the full variable domain reads GAGVSQSPRYKVAKRGQDVALRCDPISGHVSLFWYQQALGQGPEFLTYFQNEAQLDKSGLPSDRFFAERPEGSVSTLKIQRTQQEDSAVYLCASSYYDRNDNEQFFGPGTRLTVL.